A selection of T cell receptor beta chains follows, all from one sample in a study of T cell changes during pregnancy in multiple sclerosis. Using immunoSEQ multiplex PCR, the repertoire was profiled, and TCRdb retains in-frame clones only, with some absent. The sample yields over 35,000 clones, roughly 92% seen once. This specimen consisted of peripheral blood, obtained before pregnancy. The receptors here all came from a female donor with multiple sclerosis, enrolled in a pregnancy study. Each CDR3 is given with its conserved first and last residue. Fields, in order: clone size, V gene, J gene, D gene, CDR3 length, CDR3 protein, CDR3 DNA. The D gene is left open where the match is weak. Not all rows give a size; the values are once, few, many and, for expanded clones, a class.

NA	TRBV7-3	TRBJ1-2	NA	14	CASSLKSGGYGYTF	TGTGCCAGCAGCTTAAAATCCGGCGGCTATGGCTACACCTTC
NA	TRBV5-1	TRBJ1-1	TRBD1	16	CASSTGTGGMNTEAFF	TGCGCCAGCAGTACCGGGACAGGGGGCATGAACACTGAAGCTTTCTTT
NA	TRBV14	TRBJ2-3	TRBD1	15	CASSPWTGPTDTQYF	TGTGCCAGCAGCCCTTGGACAGGGCCCACAGATACGCAGTATTTT
NA	TRBV7-9	TRBJ1-2	NA	13	CASSFELRQDYTF	TGTGCCAGCAGCTTCGAACTTCGACAGGACTACACCTTC
NA	TRBV27	TRBJ1-1	TRBD1	14	CASSFQGAVVEAFF	TGTGCCAGCAGTTTCCAGGGGGCGGTGGTGGAAGCTTTCTTT
NA	TRBV4-3	TRBJ2-1	TRBD2	19	CASSQCWTSGSCGYNEQFF	TGCGCCAGCAGCCAATGCTGGACTAGCGGGAGCTGCGGCTACAATGAGCAGTTCTTC
once	TRBV2	TRBJ2-2	TRBD2	16	CASRQLAGVSVGELFF	TGTGCCAGCAGACAATTAGCGGGAGTTAGTGTCGGGGAGCTGTTTTTT
NA	TRBV9	TRBJ2-7	TRBD2	16	CASSVGPGGRIYEQYF	TGTGCCAGCAGCGTAGGTCCGGGCGGGAGGATCTACGAGCAGTACTTC
NA	TRBV7-2	TRBJ1-2	NA	13	CASSPGSTAAGVF	TGTGCCAGCAGCCCGGGGTCCACGGCGGCCGGGGTGTTC
NA	TRBV6-5	TRBJ1-1	NA	14	CASSSGARGTEAFF	TGTGCCAGCAGCTCAGGGGCGAGGGGCACTGAAGCTTTCTTT
NA	TRBV4-1	TRBJ2-1	NA	18	CASREWSVEESSYNEQFF	TGCGCCAGCCGCGAATGGAGCGTTGAGGAGAGCTCCTACAATGAGCAGTTCTTC
NA	TRBV9	TRBJ2-1	TRBD2	16	CASSVQAGGNYNEQFF	TGTGCCAGCAGCGTTCAAGCGGGAGGGAATTACAATGAGCAGTTCTTC
NA	TRBV5-4	TRBJ2-2	NA	14	CASSRDKNTGELFF	TGTGCCAGCAGCCGCGACAAGAACACCGGGGAGCTGTTTTTT
NA	TRBV29-1	TRBJ1-2	NA	15	CSVGTSGGKDYGYTF	TGCAGCGTTGGCACGTCCGGGGGAAAGGACTATGGCTACACCTTC
once	TRBV9	TRBJ2-2	TRBD2	16	CASSVGAGATTGELFF	TGTGCCAGCAGCGTAGGGGCGGGAGCGACCACCGGGGAGCTGTTTTTT
NA	TRBV5-6	TRBJ2-7	TRBD1	15	CASSRTGGYVYEQYF	TGTGCCAGCAGCAGGACAGGGGGTTACGTCTACGAGCAGTACTTC
NA	TRBV5-5	TRBJ2-2	NA	14	CASRTTGNTGELFF	TGTGCCAGCAGAACGACTGGTAACACCGGGGAGCTGTTTTTT
NA	TRBV11-2	TRBJ1-1	NA	15	CASSLVPGLNTEAFF	TGTGCCAGCAGCTTAGTCCCAGGGCTAAACACTGAAGCTTTCTTT
NA	TRBV30	TRBJ1-4	NA	13	CAWAPGKLEKLFF	TGTGCCTGGGCCCCAGGGAAGTTAGAAAAACTGTTTTTT
NA	TRBV30	TRBJ1-3	NA	11	CAWSATVRPYF	TGTGCCTGGAGTGCAACAGTCCGGCCATATTTT
NA	TRBV6-6	TRBJ1-2	NA	14	CASTAGTAYYGYTF	TGTGCCAGCACAGCTGGCACAGCCTACTATGGCTACACCTTC
once	TRBV19	TRBJ2-7	TRBD1	13	CASRGTGAYEQYF	TGTGCCAGTAGGGGGACAGGAGCCTACGAGCAGTACTTC
NA	TRBV23-1	TRBJ2-7	TRBD2	16	CASSHLSSGTTYEQYF	TGCGCCAGCAGTCACCTTTCTAGCGGCACAACCTACGAGCAGTACTTC
NA	TRBV6-5	TRBJ2-7	TRBD1	15	CASSPMTGNSYEQYF	TGTGCCAGCAGTCCAATGACAGGGAATTCCTACGAGCAGTACTTC
NA	TRBV5-4	TRBJ2-7	TRBD1	16	CASSFDAGTGSYEQYF	TGTGCCAGCAGCTTCGACGCCGGGACAGGCTCCTACGAGCAGTACTTC
NA	TRBV18	TRBJ2-7	NA	14	CASSATGSSYEQYF	TGTGCCAGCTCAGCCACAGGGAGCTCCTACGAGCAGTACTTC
NA	TRBV27	TRBJ2-7	NA	14	CASSLRGAPYEQYF	TGTGCCAGCAGTTTACGTGGGGCGCCTTACGAGCAGTACTTC
NA	TRBV9	TRBJ2-3	TRBD2	16	CASSVGLAFSPDTQYF	TGTGCCAGCAGCGTAGGACTAGCGTTTTCCCCAGATACGCAGTATTTT
NA	TRBV5-1	TRBJ2-1	NA	16	CASSSGELLLYNEQFF	TGCGCCAGCAGCTCGGGAGAGCTTCTCCTTTACAATGAGCAGTTCTTC
NA	TRBV18	TRBJ2-1	NA	18	CASSPGQSLSSSYNEQFF	TGTGCCAGCTCACCAGGGCAGAGTCTATCGAGCTCCTACAATGAGCAGTTCTTC
NA	TRBV2	TRBJ2-3	TRBD2	14	CANRTSGVWDTQYF	TGTGCCAACCGGACTAGCGGGGTTTGGGATACGCAGTATTTT
NA	TRBV13	TRBJ2-5	NA	14	CASSLGQQKETQYF	TGTGCCAGCAGCTTAGGCCAACAGAAAGAGACCCAGTACTTC
NA	TRBV11-2	TRBJ2-7	NA	14	CASSLIDSSYEQYF	TGTGCCAGCAGCTTAATCGATAGCTCCTACGAGCAGTACTTC
once	TRBV11-3	TRBJ2-3	TRBD2	18	CASSLGASGRGATDTQYF	TGTGCCAGCAGCCTAGGGGCTAGCGGGAGGGGGGCTACAGATACGCAGTATTTT
NA	TRBV5-6	TRBJ1-2	TRBD1	17	CASSDDPQGARVYGYTF	TGTGCCAGCAGCGATGACCCCCAGGGGGCGCGGGTCTATGGCTACACCTTC
NA	TRBV2	TRBJ2-7	TRBD2	14	CASSTASGSYEQYF	TGTGCCAGCAGTACCGCTAGCGGGTCCTACGAGCAGTACTTC